This T cell receptor (beta chain) was captured in a study of T cells in Graves' hyperthyroidism and ophthalmopathy. Study-wide results and limits: Most thyroid clonotypes expanded above 0.001 appeared in blood too. With a median lead of around 6.7 months before onset, the model predicted ophthalmopathy.

RNA transcripts yielded amplified TCR beta CDR3 regions. With the HTBI primer set, the TCR CDR3 went through a first round of RT-PCR. Via MiXCR, TCRdb re-called the multiplex PCR reads, giving one row per CDR3 protein. The table has around 660,000 distinct CDR3 sequences, 45% seen once. Concerning this clonotype: The antigen is undetermined.

Exclusion of a patient resulted from uncontrolled infection, other autoimmune disease, pregnancy or lactation. The CDR3 totals 15 residues. V lost 3 bases and J lost 14, with 22 bases in between. Looked up from germline, CDR1 is ENHRY and CDR2 is SYGVKD. The clonotype originates from an adult man with Graves' disease, either hyperthyroidism or ophthalmopathy (not recorded which). The sequencing input was peripheral blood or thyroid tissue (not recorded which). This chain connects TRBV10-3 to TRBJ1-4; D may be TRBD1 (5 bases). This chain's CDR3 is CAISEGGTGRRGLFF. The CDR3, as DNA: TGTGCCATCAGTGAAGGAGGGACGGGAAGACGTGGGCTGTTTTTT.